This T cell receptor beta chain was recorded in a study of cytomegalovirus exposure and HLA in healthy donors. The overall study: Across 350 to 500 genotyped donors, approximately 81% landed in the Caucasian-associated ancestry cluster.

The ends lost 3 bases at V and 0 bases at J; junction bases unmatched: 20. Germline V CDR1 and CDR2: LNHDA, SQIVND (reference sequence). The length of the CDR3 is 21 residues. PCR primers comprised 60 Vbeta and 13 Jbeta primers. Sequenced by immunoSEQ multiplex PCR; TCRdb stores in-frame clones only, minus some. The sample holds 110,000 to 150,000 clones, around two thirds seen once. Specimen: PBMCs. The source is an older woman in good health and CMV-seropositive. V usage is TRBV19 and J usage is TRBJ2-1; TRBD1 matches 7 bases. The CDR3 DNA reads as TGTGCCAGTAGTATCCCCTACGGGACAGCTAGGTATTTCCACTCCTACAATGAGCAGTTCTTC. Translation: CASSIPYGTARYFHSYNEQFF.